These 13 T cell receptor beta chains were all obtained from the same sample, sequenced in a study of OX40 agonist ivuxolimab in advanced cancers. Sequencing was performed with immunoSEQ multiplex PCR; in TCRdb, only in-frame clones are kept and a portion is missing. The sample has about 74,000 clones, approximately 81% seen once. Sequencing used CD4+ or CD8+ T cells sorted from blood, obtained in a trial of the OX40 agonist ivuxolimab. The receptors stem from an adult with an advanced solid tumor such as melanoma, head and neck, liver or kidney cancer.

The chain carries TRBV2 and TRBJ2-7, with 7 bases matching TRBD1. Germline trimming cut 8 bases from V and 6 bases from J; bases unmatched to any gene: 10. The CDR3 spans 13 residues. Germline CDR1 reads SNHLY; CDR2 reads FYNNEI. The CDR3 nucleotides read TGTGCCAGCGCACGGGACAGATCCGTCGAGCAGTACTTC. Its protein is CASARDRSVEQYF.

The chain is built from TRBV7-2 and TRBJ1-4; possible D gene TRBD1, 6 bases. This CDR3 spans 15 amino acids. V was clipped by 5 bases and J by 8 bases, with 18 bases between them. Looked up from germline, CDR1 is SGHTA and CDR2 is FQGNSA. The CDR3 loop is CASSRAPQGREKLFF. The CDR3 DNA reads TGTGCCAGCAGCCGAGCCCCACAGGGTCGGGAAAAACTGTTTTTT.

This sequence joins TRBV30 and TRBJ2-5, with 11 bases that match TRBD2. The CDR3 is made up of 14 amino acids. The germline V gene has CDR1 GTSNPN and CDR2 SVGIG (reference sequence). V lost 2 bases to trimming and J lost 4 bases; unmatched junction nucleotides: 3. CDR3 sequence reads: CAWSIAGGAETQYF. The CDR3 coding sequence is TGTGCCTGGAGTATAGCGGGAGGGGCAGAGACCCAGTACTTC.

The chain employs TRBV15 and TRBJ2-4; maybe TRBD2 (5 bases). Trimming left V 7 bases short and J 6 bases short, with 16 bases between. CDR1 LNHNV and CDR2 YYDKDF come from the germline V gene (reference sequence). This CDR3 spans 14 amino acids. This chain's CDR3 is CATTGDYGGNIQYF. CDR3 DNA: TGTGCCACCACCGGGGATTATGGTGGAAACATTCAGTACTTC.

This clone was seen more than once but under ten times. V usage is TRBV29-1 and J usage is TRBJ1-1; TRBD1 agrees at 7 bases. Germline CDR1 SQVTM, CDR2 ANQGSEA. Germline trimming cut 8 bases from V and 1 base from J; bases unmatched to any gene: 10. CDR3 length equals 14 residues. CDR3 residues: CSIGQVVGNTEAFF. CDR3 nucleotide sequence: TGCAGCATCGGACAGGTAGTGGGGAACACTGAAGCTTTCTTT.

The chain uses TRBV6-5 and TRBJ1-5; TRBD1 is a possible D gene (5 bases). This CDR3 has 15 residues. Germline CDR1 is MNHEY and CDR2 is SVGAGI. Trimming removed 9 bases from V and 0 bases from J, with 15 bases in between. The CDR3 DNA reads as TGTGCCAGTAAACCGGGACTCTATAGCAATCAGCCCCAGCATTTT. This sequence encodes CASKPGLYSNQPQHF.

The DNA of the CDR3 is TGCGCCAGCAGCTTGTACGGTAGCGGGTCCTACGAGCAGTACTTC. This codes for CASSLYGSGSYEQYF. The rearrangement joins TRBV5-1 to TRBJ2-7; 7 bases fit TRBD2. CDR3 length: 15 amino acids. CDR1 is SGHRS, CDR2 YFSETQ, per germline. V lost 1 base to trimming and J lost 1 base; unmatched junction nucleotides: 5.

Here the CDR3 DNA reads TGCGCCAGCAGCCAAGGGGGAGGGTCGCGGGATCAGCCCCAGCATTTT. It codes for CASSQGGGSRDQPQHF. The genes are TRBV4-1 and TRBJ1-5, with D hard to call. The CDR3 covers 16 residues. Looked up from germline, CDR1 is MGHRA and CDR2 is YSYEKL. V shed 1 base and J shed 5 bases, with 15 bases lying between them.

The table lists this clone with a few counts. The chain uses TRBV19 and TRBJ1-2; no definite D call. The CDR3 covers 12 residues. Per the germline V gene, CDR1 is LNHDA and CDR2 is SQIVND (reference sequence). Trimming shortened V by 3 bases and J by 3 bases, and 5 bases separated the two germline ends. The CDR3 DNA reads TGTGCCAGTAGTATCTCGGACTATGGCTACACCTTC. This codes for CASSISDYGYTF.

As for this clone: This sample also contains other DNA sequences that code for the same CDR3. The chain uses TRBV9 and TRBJ1-5, with 8 bases matching TRBD1. Germline values: CDR1 SGDLS, CDR2 YYNGEE. The CDR3 contains 16 residues. V gave up 3 bases and J gave up 7 bases; unmatched junction bases: 12. Here the CDR3 reads CASSAGTGLREQPQHF. The DNA for the CDR3 is TGTGCCAGCAGCGCCGGGACAGGCCTCCGGGAACAGCCCCAGCATTTT.

The chain recombines TRBV7-4 with TRBJ2-7; 12 bases agree with TRBD2. The CDR3 loop spans 16 amino acids. From germline, CDR1 is SGHVT and CDR2 SQSDAQ. The V segment lost 5 bases and the J segment 3 bases; nucleotides outside the gene matches: 8. CDR3 region: CASSTGTSGLNYEQYF. Here the CDR3 DNA reads TGTGCCAGCAGCACCGGGACTAGCGGGCTAAACTACGAGCAGTACTTC. The variable domain in full, with the rest retrieved from reference TRBV7-4 and TRBJ2-7, is GAGVSQSPRYKVAKRGRDVALRCDSISGHVTLYWYRQTLGQGSEVLTYSQSDAQRDKSGRPSGRFSAERPERSVSTLKIQRTEQGDSAVYLCASSTGTSGLNYEQYFGPGTRLTVT.

The rearrangement uses TRBV6-6 and TRBJ1-1, with D possibly being TRBD1 (5 bases). Trimming took 8 bases from V and 6 from J, leaving 16 bases between them. This CDR3 comprises 13 residues. The germline V gene has CDR1 MNHNY and CDR2 SVGAGI (reference sequence). CDR3 nucleotides: TGTGCCAGCTCTAAACTTGCAGGGTCTGAAGCTTTCTTT. Its protein product is CASSKLAGSEAFF.

The CDR3 loop is CASSQDLRETQYF. The CDR3 DNA follows: TGTGCCAGCAGCCAAGACCTCAGAGAGACCCAGTACTTC. The chain recombines TRBV14 with TRBJ2-5; D gene unclear. Germline V gene data show CDR1 as SGHDN and CDR2 as FVKESK. The CDR3 is made up of 13 amino acids. Trimming pared 0 bases from V and 4 bases from J, leaving 6 bases between.